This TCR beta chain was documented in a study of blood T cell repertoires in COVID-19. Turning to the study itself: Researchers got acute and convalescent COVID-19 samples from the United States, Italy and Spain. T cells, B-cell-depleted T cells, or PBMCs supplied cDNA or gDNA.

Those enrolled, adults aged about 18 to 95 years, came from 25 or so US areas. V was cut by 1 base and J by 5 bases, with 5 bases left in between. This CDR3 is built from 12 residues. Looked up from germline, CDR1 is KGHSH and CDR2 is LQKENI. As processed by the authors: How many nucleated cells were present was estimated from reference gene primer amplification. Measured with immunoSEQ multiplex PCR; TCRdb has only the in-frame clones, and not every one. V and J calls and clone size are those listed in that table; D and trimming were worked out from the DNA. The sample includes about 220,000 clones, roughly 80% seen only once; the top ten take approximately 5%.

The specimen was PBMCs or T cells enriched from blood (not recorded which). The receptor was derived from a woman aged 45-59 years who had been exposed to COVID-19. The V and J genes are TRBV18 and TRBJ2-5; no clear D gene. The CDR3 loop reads CASSPLGETQYF. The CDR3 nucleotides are TGTGCCAGCTCACCACTGGGCGAGACCCAGTACTTC.